The 14 T cell receptor beta chains given below trace back to one sample, sequenced in a study of blood T cell dynamics during melanoma immunotherapy. Stated time point: pre-treatment baseline. Using immunoSEQ multiplex PCR, the repertoire was profiled, and TCRdb retains in-frame clones only, with some absent. Of roughly 9,900 clones detected, roughly 90% appear once; the ten largest clones hold roughly a third. Sequenced here: blood, sampled from a patient treated with checkpoint blockade. These receptors came from a human donor with melanoma.

This chain uses TRBV27 with TRBJ2-7; tentative D call: TRBD2 (6 bases). The CDR3 loop spans 16 amino acids. Deletions cut 2 bases from V and 1 base from J, with 15 bases between. Germline-derived CDR1 and CDR2 are MNHEY and SMNVEV (reference sequence). The CDR3 sequence is CASSLGGGPQSYEQYF. The CDR3 DNA is TGTGCCAGCAGTTTAGGGGGAGGTCCCCAGTCCTACGAGCAGTACTTC.

This sequence joins TRBV30 and TRBJ1-2; D might be TRBD1 (6 bases). CDR3 length: 13 amino acids. The V end lost 7 bases, the J end lost 4 bases, and 16 bases lay between the germline ends. Germline CDR1 GTSNPN, CDR2 SVGIG (reference sequence). CDR3 bases: TGTGCCTCCCAGAGGGGGAGGTCCTATGGCTACACCTTC. Amino acids: CASQRGRSYGYTF. The full variable domain, completed using reference TRBV30 and TRBJ1-2, is SQTIHQWPATLVQPVGSPLSLECTVEGTSNPNLYWYRQAAGRGLQLLFYSVGIGQISSEVPQNLSASRPQDRQFILSSKKLLLSDSGFYLCASQRGRSYGYTFGSGTRLTVV.

The genes are TRBV7-2 and TRBJ2-7; 10 positions match TRBD1. CDR3 length: 16 amino acids. The ends lost 5 bases at V and 3 bases at J; junction bases unmatched: 10. Germline V CDR1 and CDR2: SGHTA, FQGNSA. The CDR3 loop is CASSPGLGQGNYEQYF. CDR3 nucleotide sequence: TGTGCCAGCAGCCCGGGACTGGGACAGGGGAACTACGAGCAGTACTTC.

J is TRBJ2-7 and V is TRBV10-3, with D possibly TRBD2 on 6 matching bases. The CDR3 is made up of 15 amino acids. CDR1 and CDR2 from the germline V gene are ENHRY and SYGVKD. V lost 6 bases and J lost 2, with 17 bases in between. The DNA of the CDR3 is TGTGCCATCAGCAGGACGGGATCGGGGGCCTACGAGCAGTACTTC. This translates into CAISRTGSGAYEQYF.

The chain couples TRBV5-1 to TRBJ2-7; 10 bases match TRBD2. Germline CDR1 is SGHRS and CDR2 is YFSETQ. Trimming at V came to 1 base and at J to 7 bases, leaving 8 bases not matched to a gene. The CDR3 runs 15 residues. In nucleotides, the CDR3 is TGCGCCAGCAGCTTGAGGCTAGCGGGAGAGGGAGAGCAGTACTTC. As protein: CASSLRLAGEGEQYF.

V usage is TRBV10-3 and J usage is TRBJ1-5; D unclear. V was pared by 0 bases and J by 9 bases, with 12 bases between. Germline-derived CDR1 and CDR2 are ENHRY and SYGVKD. There are 14 residues in the CDR3. Written as DNA, the CDR3 is TGTGCCATCAGTGAGTCGGTCATGGCTTCGCCCCAGCATTTT. This encodes CAISESVMASPQHF.

V and J are TRBV2 and TRBJ1-3; TRBD1 is a possible D gene (6 bases). Germline CDR1 is SNHLY and CDR2 is FYNNEI. This CDR3 spans 15 amino acids. V was shortened by 5 bases and J by 0 bases, with 11 bases between the two germline ends. As DNA, the CDR3 is TGTGCCAGCAGTCGACAGGTACCCTCTGGAAACACCATATATTTT. It specifies CASSRQVPSGNTIYF.

The count of this clone is one. This chain joins TRBV2 and TRBJ2-7; a possible D gene is TRBD1 (6 bases). The CDR3 contains 13 residues. The V gene lost 2 bases and the J gene lost 5 bases, with 10 bases spanning the gap. The germline V gene encodes CDR1 SNHLY and CDR2 FYNNEI. CDR3 sequence reads: CASSEPWTDEQYF. For the CDR3, the DNA is TGTGCCAGCAGTGAACCATGGACAGACGAGCAGTACTTC.

CDR3 nucleotides: TGTGCCAGTAGTATGTACGGAGGGGACTATGGCTACACCTTC. Its translation is CASSMYGGDYGYTF. The genes are TRBV19 and TRBJ1-2; a possible D gene is TRBD1 (5 bases). From germline, CDR1 is LNHDA and CDR2 SQIVND (reference sequence). The ends were cut back, 3 bases at V and 3 bases at J, with 11 bases in the middle. The CDR3 is made up of 14 amino acids.

This clone occurred once. This sequence joins TRBV5-1 and TRBJ1-1; 8 bases align to TRBD1. V lost 4 bases to trimming and J lost 0 bases; unmatched junction nucleotides: 5. From germline, CDR1 is SGHRS and CDR2 YFSETQ. The CDR3 contains 15 residues. DNA of the CDR3: TGCGCCAGCAGCCCCCAGACAGGGGTGAACACTGAAGCTTTCTTT. Translation: CASSPQTGVNTEAFF.

The chain joins TRBV9 to TRBJ1-1; D may be TRBD1 (5 bases). Per the germline V gene, CDR1 is SGDLS and CDR2 is YYNGEE. The CDR3 sequence is 15 residues long. Deletions cut 4 bases from V and 1 base from J, with 14 bases between. CDR3 bases: TGTGCCAGCAGCCCACGAGGGGCGGAGAACACTGAAGCTTTCTTT. Its translation: CASSPRGAENTEAFF.

V gene TRBV7-9 combines with J gene TRBJ1-1; 7 nucleotides agree with TRBD1. V was clipped by 5 bases and J by 5 bases; unmatched bases: 11. CDR1 is SEHNR and CDR2 is FQNEAQ in the germline V gene (reference sequence). The CDR3 covers 15 residues. The CDR3 reads CASSNRQGLGTEAFF. In nucleotides, the CDR3 is TGTGCCAGCAGCAATCGACAGGGTTTGGGTACTGAAGCTTTCTTT.

The sample holds one count of this clone. V gene TRBV5-1 combines with J gene TRBJ2-5, with 9 bases fitting TRBD1. The ends lost 4 bases at V and 5 bases at J; junction bases unmatched: 9. This CDR3 comprises 15 residues. Germline CDR1 and CDR2: SGHRS and YFSETQ. CDR3 sequence reads: CASSDPTGGGETQYF. CDR3 sequence (DNA): TGCGCCAGCAGCGACCCCACAGGGGGCGGGGAGACCCAGTACTTC.

Note on this clone: In the same sample, other DNA sequences code for this CDR3. The chain uses TRBV28 and TRBJ1-2, with TRBD1 matching 8 bases. This CDR3 region has 15 residues. Germline values: CDR1 MDHEN, CDR2 SYDVKM. V was clipped by 5 bases and J by 6 bases; unmatched bases: 11. CDR3 sequence reads: CASSLRGAGGNGYTF. DNA for the CDR3: TGTGCCAGCAGTCTCCGGGGGGCAGGGGGCAATGGCTACACCTTC.